One and the same sample provided the 28 T cell receptor beta chains below, sequenced in a study of blood T cell repertoires in COVID-19. The method was immunoSEQ multiplex PCR; TCRdb's version includes in-frame clones alone and lacks a portion of them. The sample has under 350,000 clones; roughly nine tenths are singletons. Sequencing used PBMCs or T cells enriched from blood (not recorded which). These receptors were collected from a woman aged 55-70 years who had recovered from COVID-19.

This rearrangement joins TRBV5-3 to TRBJ1-5; TRBD1 is a possible D gene (6 bases). TRBV5-3 is an ORF; its function is uncertain. V lost 6 bases and J lost 5, with 15 bases in between. The CDR3 covers 14 residues. The DNA for the CDR3 is TGTGCCAGAAAAGAGGGGGATAGTTATCAGCCCCAGCATTTT. Translated, it gives CARKEGDSYQPQHF.

This chain uses TRBV5-1 with TRBJ2-7, with 9 bases matching TRBD2. V shed 2 bases and J 3 bases; nucleotides not matched to a gene: 3. The germline gives CDR1 SGHRS, CDR2 YFSETQ. This CDR3 region has 14 residues. CDR3 DNA sequence: TGCGCCAGCAGCTTAGCAGCGGGAGGCTACGAGCAGTACTTC. Translation: CASSLAAGGYEQYF.

This rearrangement joins TRBV7-2 to TRBJ1-5, with 8 bases aligning to TRBD1. CDR3 length: 14 residues. After removal of 3 bases from V and 4 bases from J, the junction contained 2 bases not matched to a gene. CDR1 and CDR2 from the germline V gene are SGHTA and FQGNSA. The chain's CDR3 is CASSFRQGNQPQHF. The CDR3 DNA reads TGTGCCAGCAGCTTTAGACAGGGGAATCAGCCCCAGCATTTT.

This chain connects TRBV5-1 to TRBJ2-1, with 9 nucleotides matching TRBD1. The CDR3 sequence is 14 residues long. Germline V CDR1 and CDR2: SGHRS, YFSETQ. The ends lost 6 bases at V and 5 bases at J; junction bases unmatched: 6. CDR3 coding DNA: TGCGCCAGCAAGGAACAGGGGGCCAACAATGAGCAGTTCTTC. Protein: CASKEQGANNEQFF.

This sequence joins TRBV5-1 and TRBJ2-1; 7 bases are a match to TRBD2. The V gene's germline CDR1 is SGHRS and CDR2 YFSETQ. There are 14 residues in the CDR3. After removal of 0 bases from V and 7 bases from J, the junction contained 4 bases not matched to a gene. DNA of the CDR3: TGCGCCAGCAGCTTGGGCGGGGAGGGGAATGAGCAGTTCTTC. Its translation: CASSLGGEGNEQFF.

The gene calls are TRBV19 and TRBJ2-7, with 7 bases identical to TRBD2. Trimming at V came to 4 bases and at J to 5 bases, leaving 8 bases not matched to a gene. This CDR3 is 14 amino acids long. CDR1 and CDR2 from the germline V gene are LNHDA and SQIVND (reference sequence). Here the CDR3 reads CASSRAGKEDEQYF. DNA of the CDR3: TGTGCCAGTAGTAGAGCGGGGAAAGAAGACGAGCAGTACTTC.

The rearrangement joins TRBV7-3 to TRBJ2-3; TRBD2 might be the D (5 bases). V lost 0 bases to trimming and J lost 6 bases, with 10 bases between them. Germline CDR1 reads SGHTA; CDR2 reads FQGTGA. The CDR3 consists of 14 residues. Here the CDR3 reads CASSLTGEMDTQYF. CDR3 DNA sequence: TGTGCCAGCAGCTTAACGGGAGAAATGGATACGCAGTATTTT.

In DNA, the CDR3 is TGTGCCAGCAGCTTTTATAGGGGGTCCCAGCATTTT. It translates to CASSFYRGSQHF. The V gene is TRBV5-8, the J gene TRBJ1-5; tentative D call: TRBD1 (6 bases). The V end lost 2 bases, the J end lost 11 bases, and 11 bases lay between the germline ends. This CDR3 spans 12 amino acids. Germline V CDR1 and CDR2: SGHTS, YDEGEE.

The chain has TRBV9 and TRBJ2-2; 10 nucleotides match TRBD2. Unmatched junction bases numbered 5, after V lost 5 bases and J lost 1 base. The germline V gene encodes CDR1 SGDLS and CDR2 YYNGEE. The CDR3 has 16 amino acids. The CDR3 DNA reads as TGTGCCAGCAGTCCTAGCGGGAGTCAGAACACCGGGGAGCTGTTTTTT. This codes for CASSPSGSQNTGELFF.

This clone was counted between two and nine times. The rearrangement joins TRBV30 to TRBJ2-7, with D uncertain. Per the germline V gene, CDR1 is GTSNPN and CDR2 is SVGIG (reference sequence). The CDR3 loop spans 13 amino acids. Trimming cost V 4 bases and J 3 bases, with 13 bases left between them. DNA for the CDR3: TGTGCCTGGAAGGTTCCCAACAGCTACGAGCAGTACTTC. This codes for CAWKVPNSYEQYF.

The genes are TRBV19 and TRBJ1-6; 9 positions match TRBD1. Germline-derived CDR1 and CDR2 are LNHDA and SQIVND (reference sequence). The V segment lost 5 bases and the J segment 9 bases; nucleotides outside the gene matches: 5. The CDR3 is made up of 14 amino acids. In DNA form, the CDR3 reads TGTGCCAGTAGTTTGGGACAGGGAGGTTCACCCCTCCACTTT. It codes for CASSLGQGGSPLHF.

Concerning this clone itself: This same CDR3 is encoded by further DNA sequences in the sample. This chain joins TRBV5-1 and TRBJ2-1; 11 nucleotides agree with TRBD2. The CDR3 sequence is 16 residues long. CDR1 and CDR2 (germline): SGHRS, YFSETQ. Trimming removed 1 base from V and 0 bases from J; junction bases left unmatched: 0. As DNA, the CDR3 is TGCGCCAGCAGCTTGCTAGCGGGAGGCTCCTACAATGAGCAGTTCTTC. It is translated as CASSLLAGGSYNEQFF.

This chain links TRBV11-1 with TRBJ1-1; D is perhaps TRBD1 (6 bases). From germline, CDR1 is SGHAT and CDR2 FQDESV (reference sequence). The ends were cut back, 5 bases at V and 6 bases at J, with 13 bases in the middle. The CDR3 has 13 amino acids. The DNA for the CDR3 is TGTGCCAGCAGCCCACAGGGCCTCGCTGAAGCTTTCTTT. Its translation: CASSPQGLAEAFF.

The J gene is TRBJ1-1, the V gene TRBV2; D might be TRBD1 (6 bases). Germline lookup yields CDR1 SNHLY and CDR2 FYNNEI. The CDR3 spans 18 residues. Trimming pared 8 bases from V and 5 bases from J, leaving 30 bases between. In DNA, the CDR3 is TGTGCCAGCCGGATGGGGGCCGGGACACAGAACATAATAACTGAAGCTTTCTTT. Its translation: CASRMGAGTQNIITEAFF. The whole variable domain, filled in from reference TRBV2 and TRBJ1-1, reads EPEVTQTPSHQVTQMGQEVILRCVPISNHLYFYWYRQILGQKVEFLVSFYNNEISEKSEIFDDQFSVERPDGSNFTLKIRSTKLEDSAMYFCASRMGAGTQNIITEAFFGQGTRLTVV.

The chain links TRBV27 to TRBJ2-2; 7 nucleotides agree with TRBD1. After removal of 8 bases from V and 0 bases from J, the junction contained 6 bases not matched to a gene. The germline V gene encodes CDR1 MNHEY and CDR2 SMNVEV (reference sequence). CDR3 length: 15 amino acids. The CDR3 here is CASARGQTNTGELFF. Here the CDR3 DNA reads TGTGCCAGCGCCCGGGGACAGACGAACACCGGGGAGCTGTTTTTT.

V usage is TRBV5-1 and J usage is TRBJ1-6; D not certain. This CDR3 spans 13 amino acids. Germline V lookup: CDR1 SGHRS, CDR2 YFSETQ. The V end was cut by 0 bases, the J end by 10 bases, with 8 bases between. This chain's CDR3 is CASSLASRSPLHF. DNA for the CDR3: TGCGCCAGCAGCTTGGCTAGCCGGTCACCCCTCCACTTT.

The rearrangement joins TRBV10-1 to TRBJ1-1; D is possibly TRBD1 (5 bases). V lost 4 bases and J 2 bases, leaving 8 bases between the germline ends. The CDR3 sequence is 13 residues long. Germline CDR1 and CDR2: WNHNN and SYGVQD (reference sequence). As DNA, the CDR3 is TGCGCCAGCAGTGCTGACAGAAACACTGAAGCTTTCTTT. Amino acid sequence: CASSADRNTEAFF.

The J gene is TRBJ2-3, the V gene TRBV24-1; a weak D match, TRBD2 (6 bases). The CDR3 runs to 15 residues. In germline, CDR1 is KGHDR, CDR2 SFDVKD. V lost 5 bases and J lost 3, with 14 bases in between. The DNA of the CDR3 is TGTGCCACCAGTGGGTCTAGCGTCGGGACAGATACGCAGTATTTT. Translated: CATSGSSVGTDTQYF.

The rearrangement joins TRBV15 to TRBJ1-3, with D perhaps TRBD1 (5 bases). Trimming removed 1 base from V and 0 bases from J, with 7 bases in between. The CDR3 is made up of 15 amino acids. Germline CDR1 reads LNHNV; CDR2 reads YYDKDF (reference sequence). CDR3 sequence: CATSRGQSSGNTIYF. The CDR3, as DNA: TGTGCCACCAGCAGAGGACAGAGCTCTGGAAACACCATATATTTT.

The V gene is TRBV7-9, the J gene TRBJ2-1; 9 nucleotides agree with TRBD1. The V segment lost 4 bases and the J segment 8 bases; nucleotides outside the gene matches: 6. Germline assignment: CDR1 SEHNR and CDR2 FQNEAQ (reference sequence). The CDR3 spans 14 residues. This CDR3 is CASSSGQGNYEQFF. CDR3 sequence (DNA): TGTGCCAGCAGCTCGGGACAGGGTAACTATGAGCAGTTCTTC. Looking up the rest from reference TRBV7-9 and TRBJ2-1 gives the full variable domain: DTGVSQNPRHKITKRGQNVTFRCDPISEHNRLYWYRQTLGQGPEFLTYFQNEAQLEKSRLLSDRFSAERPKGSFSTLEIQRTEQGDSAMYLCASSSGQGNYEQFFGPGTRLTVL.

The CDR3 sequence: CASSERGGESPGELFF. CDR3 DNA sequence: TGTGCCAGCAGTGAGCGCGGGGGGGAATCTCCCGGGGAGCTGTTTTTT. The chain uses TRBV2 and TRBJ2-2; 9 bases agree with TRBD2. The CDR3 consists of 16 residues. Germline-derived CDR1 and CDR2 are SNHLY and FYNNEI. Unmatched junction bases numbered 8, after V lost 3 bases and J lost 6 bases.

This clone was counted once. The chain has TRBV9 and TRBJ1-1; a weak D match, TRBD1 (6 bases). V lost 0 bases and J lost 0, with 18 bases in between. The CDR3 sequence is 18 residues long. Germline V gives CDR1 SGDLS, CDR2 YYNGEE. The CDR3 reads CASSVEGRGEGLNTEAFF. Here the CDR3 DNA reads TGTGCCAGCAGCGTAGAGGGCAGGGGAGAGGGACTGAACACTGAAGCTTTCTTT.

The chain recombines TRBV10-1 with TRBJ1-1; 7 bases line up with TRBD1. This CDR3 has 12 amino acids. Trimming took 7 bases from V and 2 from J; bases not matched to a gene: 1. Germline values: CDR1 WNHNN, CDR2 SYGVQD (reference sequence). The CDR3 sequence is CASKGGNTEAFF. The CDR3 region has the DNA TGCGCCAGCAAAGGGGGCAACACTGAAGCTTTCTTT.

V is TRBV9 and J is TRBJ1-1; D gene unclear. Trimming removed 3 bases at V and 6 bases at J, with 9 bases between. Germline CDR1 SGDLS, CDR2 YYNGEE. CDR3 length: 12 residues. In DNA, the CDR3 is TGTGCCAGCAGCGACTCACGCCCTGAAGCTTTCTTT. This codes for CASSDSRPEAFF.

The V and J genes are TRBV5-1 and TRBJ1-1; a weak D match, TRBD1 (6 bases). V shed 3 bases and J shed 8 bases, with 20 bases lying between them. CDR1 is SGHRS, CDR2 YFSETQ, per germline. This CDR3 contains 15 residues. CDR3 residues: CASSYNRGTIDEAFF. DNA for the CDR3: TGCGCCAGCAGCTATAATAGGGGGACGATAGACGAAGCTTTCTTT. Looking up the rest from reference TRBV5-1 and TRBJ1-1 gives the full variable domain: KAGVTQTPRYLIKTRGQQVTLSCSPISGHRSVSWYQQTPGQGLQFLFEYFSETQRNKGNFPGRFSGRQFSNSRSEMNVSTLELGDSALYLCASSYNRGTIDEAFFGQGTRLTVV.

V and J are TRBV5-1 and TRBJ2-5; D remains unclear. This CDR3 is built from 13 residues. Germline assignment: CDR1 SGHRS and CDR2 YFSETQ. Trimming stripped 2 bases from V and 2 bases from J, with 7 bases between. The CDR3: CASSFGIQETQYF. The CDR3 bases are TGCGCCAGCAGCTTTGGCATACAAGAGACCCAGTACTTC.

This rearrangement joins TRBV7-2 to TRBJ1-5; D not resolved. Germline CDR1 reads SGHTA; CDR2 reads FQGNSA. The CDR3 spans 13 residues. Trimming took 5 bases from V and 7 from J, leaving 12 bases between them. CDR3 residues: CASSAHPAQPQHF. CDR3 nucleotide sequence: TGTGCCAGCAGCGCACACCCTGCACAGCCCCAGCATTTT.

This clone has only a few counts. The chain couples TRBV5-4 to TRBJ1-3, with D hard to call. CDR3 size: 15 residues. Germline-derived CDR1 and CDR2 are SGHNT and YYREEE (reference sequence). Trimming pared 4 bases from V and 0 bases from J, leaving 11 bases between. DNA of the CDR3: TGTGCCAGCAGCACCCAAGCGAGCTCTGGAAACACCATATATTTT. Translation: CASSTQASSGNTIYF.